This TCR beta chain derives from a study of shared clonotypes between healthy human individuals (dated by TCRdb to 2020 to 2022). About the investigation overall: Three men and a couple of women, aged 18 to 49 years, made up the cohort. Per donor, three plates each were used for CD4 naive and CD4 memory, two for CD8 naive, and one for CD8 memory. The study deeply sequenced blood TCR repertoires of five healthy adults to estimate repertoire size and the extent of clonotype sharing between individuals. Different laboratories and diverse techniques were used to prepare libraries and sequence TCR repertoires, to increase sequencing depth and limit assay-specific biases. Per donor, leukapheresis produced somewhere between about 0.9 and 9.5 billion PBMCs.

For the CD8 naive samples, CD45RO-negative cells were positively selected for CCR7, yielding a CD45RA+CCR7+ population from which TemRA cells were excluded. Healthy HIV-negative adults with no recently reported acute infections or vaccinations were included as donors. All donors were Caucasian adults living in Nashville, Tennessee, USA. Blood was obtained by leukapheresis, after which PBMCs were separated by Ficoll-Histopaque density gradient centrifugation and cryopreserved in liquid nitrogen vapor phase. Purity and quantity of every magnetically sorted T cell population were checked by analytical flow cytometry. From each sorted fraction, genomic DNA was isolated and quantified by UV absorbance on a Nanodrop 2000c. What the study reported, not specific to this receptor: Larger estimated clonotype richness was generally found for naive subsets than for memory subsets. Because the study included a small number of donors, the genetic and exposure-history diversity represented was limited. Pairwise subsampling indicated that sequencing depth was expected to affect the degree of clonotype sharing among donors. Incomplete sequencing was indicated by rarefaction of sorted-subset datasets, despite the large sequencing depth. Sampling was restricted to blood, and TCR repertoires in tissue are likely to differ from TCR repertoires in blood. Roughly 5% of naive CD4, around 4% of naive CD8, approximately 2.2% of memory CD4, and around 0.42% of memory CD8 clonotypes were shared across a few donors. Higher generation probabilities were observed for clonotypes shared by all four sorted-subset donors than for non-shared clonotypes.

V loses 6 bases of germline sequence and J loses 5 bases, and the interval between the two ends is 18 bases. The germline V gene (reference sequence) specifies MNHNY as CDR1 and SVGAGI as CDR2. The cysteine opens and the phenylalanine closes a CDR3 of 15 amino acids. CDR3 DNA is the only sequence kept; it has 45 bases, read in frame from the first base. Remarks on this clone: Its recognized antigen is unknown. Base qualities were left out, and no much larger clone turns up one base away.

Using the deep immunoSEQ assay, TCR CDR3 regions were amplified from genomic DNA by multiplex PCR. For each cell subset, the extracted genomic DNA was distributed evenly across all wells of several immunoSEQ 96-well plates, and each plate served as one replicate. For sorted subsets, each replicate PCR was loaded with roughly 0.2 ug genomic DNA, equivalent to about 30,000 T cell genomes. The purified libraries were quantified using a Qubit 3.0 fluorometer, sized with a Bioanalyzer 2100, and then quantified again using the KAPA Library Quantification kit. A separate single-read 150-cycle Illumina NextSeq 550 flow cell was used to sequence each immunoSEQ 96-well plate. Per the source publication's procedure: The immunoSEQ output contained only junctional sequences without quality scores, so filtering could not match that applied to full-length reads. Sequences were annotated with PyIR, a Python wrapper for IgBLAST v1.9, and V/J genes and CDR3 were assigned using IMGT germline references. Reads were filtered out if the reads had weak V/J assignments (E-value above 1e-6), no CDR3, stop codons, out-of-frame junctions, or ambiguous translated residues. A V3J clonotype was defined by an identical inferred V gene, J gene, and CDR3 amino acid sequence. To compute the percentage overlap between repertoires, the number of shared unique clonotypes was divided by the size of the smaller repertoire. RTK rarefaction, the Chao1 estimator, and Recon v2.1 estimates of unobserved clonotypes were used to assess repertoire richness. OLGA was used to compute generation probabilities for all TCRbeta clonotypes that the gDNA method yielded from a few donors. TCRdb re-hosts the immuneACCESS table, in-frame sequences only. Its copies lack some clones; in the studies checked, an unresolved V gene accounts for under half of them, and the cause for the rest is not known. That table supplies the V and J calls and clone size; D and trimming were determined from the DNA. Within this sample are millions of clones, with 85% to 95% of them counted one time only. Under 2% of the sample belongs to the ten largest clones.

Sequenced material: naive CD8+ T cells from PBMCs. The sample's cell subset or site, from its label and the paper: CD45RA+CCR7+. Recombination linked TRBV6-6 to TRBJ2-3; the D segment may tentatively be TRBD1 or TRBD2, each giving 5 matched bases. This receptor was obtained from a man aged 18-30 years in good health. Some clones in this sample may be carry-over from other donors' samples. This receptor carries the CDR3 CASSLGPRGVDTQYF. The DNA sequence is TGTGCCAGCAGCTTAGGCCCCAGAGGGGTAGATACGCAGTATTTT.